This TCR beta chain was documented in a study of blood T cell repertoires in COVID-19 (dated by TCRdb to about 2020). About the investigation overall: Collaborator samples came from the United States, Italy and Spain and covered acute and convalescent phases of COVID-19. The material from the prospective study consisted of cDNA or gDNA derived from T cells, B-cell-depleted T cells, or PBMCs. The dataset comprised deeply sampled blood TCRbeta repertoires from subjects exposed to, actively infected with, or recovered from COVID-19. A freely available public database, intended as a resource for researchers studying the immune response to SARS-CoV-2, is where the repertoires were released. Samples were obtained from the ongoing ImmuneRACE study (first 160 participants) and from over 1,000 subjects provided by 6 global collaborators. The sample metadata nearly always contained a de-identified subject ID, COVID-19 status, age in years and sex. Where HLA class I and class II types were available, the types were taken from metadata supplied by the sample provider, not from assay-based typing.

From cysteine to phenylalanine, the CDR3 is 13 amino acids long. The CDR3 DNA has 39 bases and is translated from base 1. V drops 0 bases and J drops 3 bases, leaving 3 bases in between. CDR1 and CDR2 (LGHNA, YSLEER) derive from the germline V gene. This clone was recorded a few times. The antigen it recognizes is unknown. No much larger clonotype is one base removed from it; base qualities were not supplied. Summary of the overall study and its limitations: Clinical and demographic metadata were provided uncurated, with the amount varying by source and participant.

The immunoSEQ Assay, a bias-controlled multiplex PCR, was used to amplify TCRbeta CDR3 regions from genomic DNA. Concerning the study's data processing: Nucleated cell counts per sample were estimated from amplification of reference gene primers within the assay. To quantify the absolute abundance of each unique TCRbeta CDR3 rearrangement, sequence reads were collapsed and filtered. For each sample, productive Simpson clonality was calculated as the square root of Simpson's diversity index across productive rearrangements. TCRdb stores this immuneACCESS table with in-frame sequences only. Part of the clones is absent; in the studies checked, under half of the shortfall reflects unresolved V genes, and no reason is known for the rest. The V and J calls and clone size were taken over from that table, and D and trimming were inferred from the DNA. The sample table records 40,000 to 55,000 clones; more than 75% of these occur just once. In total, the top ten clones hold 11% to 15% of the sample.

Whole blood was collected in K2EDTA tubes by collaborating institutions according to the institutions' own protocols. For TCRbeta analysis, collaborators shipped samples as frozen whole blood, isolated PBMCs, or DNA extracted from either of those sample types. The sample taken for sequencing was peripheral blood. The sequence came from a human donor with acute or convalescent COVID-19. The donor label of this sample is uncertain. The sequence links TRBV4-3 to TRBJ1-3, with the D gene call left open. The CDR3 corresponds to CASSQERGNTIYF. The DNA is as follows: TGCGCCAGCAGCCAAGAGCGTGGAAACACCATATATTTT.